The 27 T cell receptor beta chains listed next were all sequenced from one sample in a study of cytomegalovirus exposure and HLA in healthy donors. Use of 60 Vbeta and 13 Jbeta primers characterized the PCR. Clones were sequenced by immunoSEQ multiplex PCR, and TCRdb holds only the in-frame ones, with some missing. The sample comprises around 170,000 clones, 80% of which are singletons, and under 2% rests with the top ten. Sequencing was done on a sample of PBMCs. These receptors were obtained from a woman aged 25 to 39 in good health and CMV-seronegative.

V is TRBV6-5 and J is TRBJ2-1; no clear D. V shed 4 bases and J shed 4 bases, with 11 bases lying between them. CDR3 size: 14 residues. From germline, CDR1 is MNHEY and CDR2 SVGAGI. Here the CDR3 reads CASSWSLLYNEQFF. The CDR3 DNA reads as TGTGCCAGCAGTTGGTCATTACTATACAATGAGCAGTTCTTC.

The J gene is TRBJ2-7, the V gene TRBV5-6, with 9 bases aligning to TRBD1. Germline V gene lookup returns CDR1 SGHDT and CDR2 YYEEEE. After removal of 4 bases from V and 4 bases from J, the junction contained 6 bases not matched to a gene. CDR3 length: 14 residues. The CDR3 protein is CASSTWTGVYEQYF. The DNA of the CDR3 is TGTGCCAGCAGCACCTGGACAGGGGTGTACGAGCAGTACTTC.

In this sample, this clone turned up once. The chain links TRBV30 to TRBJ2-5; the D is unclear. The germline V gene has CDR1 GTSNPN and CDR2 SVGIG (reference sequence). V shed 8 bases and J shed 0 bases, with 13 bases lying between them. This CDR3 is 13 amino acids long. CDR3 DNA: TGTGCCCGAACGGTAGAGTACCAAGAGACCCAGTACTTC. Its protein is CARTVEYQETQYF.

CDR3 nucleotides: TGCGCCAGCGCGGGGGGCCCGAGCTCCTACAATGAGCAGTTCTTC. Encoded protein: CASAGGPSSYNEQFF. J is TRBJ2-1 and V is TRBV4-1, with 8 bases lining up with TRBD2. The CDR3 length is 15 residues. The trim removed 8 bases at V and 0 bases at J, leaving 6 bases unmatched. From germline, CDR1 is MGHRA and CDR2 YSYEKL.

This rearrangement joins TRBV30 to TRBJ2-7; D might be TRBD2 (6 bases). V was pared by 3 bases and J by 2 bases, with 11 bases between. The germline CDR1 and CDR2 sequences are GTSNPN and SVGIG (reference sequence). The CDR3 has 13 amino acids. CDR3 coding DNA: TGTGCCTGGAGGGTGGCGGGGACCTACGAGCAGTACTTC. It encodes CAWRVAGTYEQYF.

This rearrangement joins TRBV6-1 to TRBJ2-7; D possibly corresponds to TRBD2 (5 bases). The CDR3 is made up of 14 amino acids. With 7 bases removed from V and 3 bases from J, the gap between germline ends came to 16 bases. Per the germline V gene, CDR1 is MNHNS and CDR2 is SASEGT. CDR3 sequence (DNA): TGTGCCAGCAAAGACGCGGGCCAATTCTACGAGCAGTACTTC. Encoded protein: CASKDAGQFYEQYF.

As regards this clone: This specimen includes other DNA sequences encoding the same CDR3. The genes are TRBV11-2 and TRBJ2-7; 8 bases match TRBD1. V was clipped by 5 bases and J by 2 bases; unmatched bases: 5. The CDR3 covers 14 residues. Germline loops: CDR1 SGHAT, CDR2 FQNNGV. The CDR3 nucleotides read TGTGCCAGCAGCCCCGGGACAGGCGCCTACGAGCAGTACTTC. This sequence encodes CASSPGTGAYEQYF.

This clone came up a few times. The V and J genes are TRBV19 and TRBJ2-1; TRBD2 agrees at 8 bases. V gave up 1 base and J gave up 2 bases; unmatched junction bases: 4. Germline lookup yields CDR1 LNHDA and CDR2 SQIVND (reference sequence). The CDR3 totals 16 residues. The CDR3 bases are TGTGCCAGTAGTATAGCTCCAGCGGGGGCCTACAATGAGCAGTTCTTC. Amino acids: CASSIAPAGAYNEQFF. The entire variable domain, with the rest obtained from reference TRBV19 and TRBJ2-1, is as follows: DGGITQSPKYLFRKEGQNVTLSCEQNLNHDAMYWYRQDPGQGLRLIYYSQIVNDFQKGDIAEGYSVSREKKESFPLTVTSAQKNPTAFYLCASSIAPAGAYNEQFFGPGTRLTVL.

J is TRBJ1-1 and V is TRBV4-1, with D possibly TRBD1 on 5 matching bases. Deletions cut 0 bases from V and 11 bases from J, with 13 bases between. CDR1 is MGHRA and CDR2 is YSYEKL in the germline V gene. The CDR3 runs to 13 residues. The CDR3 is CASSQDRRGGAFF. The CDR3 DNA reads as TGCGCCAGCAGCCAAGATAGGAGGGGCGGGGCTTTCTTT.

The rearrangement links TRBV4-3 to TRBJ1-5; the D is unclear. V was clipped by 0 bases and J by 4 bases, with 10 bases between them. There are 15 residues in the CDR3. Germline V CDR1 and CDR2: LGHNA, YSLEER. As DNA, the CDR3 is TGCGCCAGCAGCCAAGAGCCGGCAGCGAATCAGCCCCAGCATTTT. It is translated as CASSQEPAANQPQHF.

The chain combines TRBV27 with TRBJ2-1, with 7 bases fitting TRBD1. V trimming: 2 bases; J trimming: 2 bases; junction bases outside the gene matches: 0. CDR1 is MNHEY, CDR2 SMNVEV, per germline (reference sequence). This CDR3 is built from 14 residues. CDR3 bases: TGTGCCAGCAGTTTAGGGACAGCCTACAATGAGCAGTTCTTC. This codes for CASSLGTAYNEQFF.

The chain combines TRBV30 with TRBJ1-6; the D gene is possibly TRBD1 (5 bases). The V end was cut by 0 bases, the J end by 5 bases, with 11 bases between. In germline, CDR1 is GTSNPN, CDR2 SVGIG (reference sequence). The length of the CDR3 is 15 residues. CDR3 bases: TGTGCCTGGAGTGTCGACGGGGGAAATAATTCACCCCTCCACTTT. It translates to CAWSVDGGNNSPLHF.

The J gene is TRBJ2-7, the V gene TRBV2, with D possibly being TRBD2 (6 bases). The V end was cut by 5 bases, the J end by 5 bases, with 19 bases between. Germline CDR1 SNHLY, CDR2 FYNNEI. This CDR3 has 15 residues. The chain's CDR3 is CASSQGLPGDDEQYF. Written as DNA, the CDR3 is TGTGCCAGCAGTCAGGGACTTCCGGGGGACGACGAGCAGTACTTC.

V is TRBV5-1 and J is TRBJ1-1, with 8 bases identical to TRBD1. Germline CDR1 reads SGHRS; CDR2 reads YFSETQ. This CDR3 spans 16 amino acids. V lost 6 bases and J lost 6; bases outside the gene matches: 16. CDR3 region: CASNPAPQGAGAEAFF. In DNA, the CDR3 is TGCGCCAGCAACCCCGCTCCCCAGGGGGCTGGCGCTGAAGCTTTCTTT.

Only one count was recorded for this clone. The J gene is TRBJ1-2, the V gene TRBV30; TRBD1 matches 9 bases. The germline V gene encodes CDR1 GTSNPN and CDR2 SVGIG (reference sequence). This CDR3 contains 14 residues. The junction had 10 bases not matched to a gene; V was cut back by 3 bases and J by 8 bases. CDR3 residues: CAWSATGTGYGYTF. For the CDR3, the DNA is TGTGCCTGGAGCGCCACCGGGACAGGGTACGGCTACACCTTC.

The V gene is TRBV4-1, the J gene TRBJ1-1; D ambiguous. Germline V CDR1 and CDR2: MGHRA, YSYEKL. The CDR3 sequence is 15 residues long. V was clipped by 0 bases and J by 3 bases, with 11 bases between them. The CDR3 reads CASSQEEEVDTEAFF. The DNA of the CDR3 is TGCGCCAGCAGCCAAGAAGAAGAGGTGGACACTGAAGCTTTCTTT.

The chain links TRBV20-1 to TRBJ2-5, with D possibly matching TRBD1 (5 bases). Germline V gene lookup returns CDR1 DFQATT and CDR2 SNEGSKA (reference sequence). Trimming took 6 bases from V and 9 from J, leaving 11 bases between them. This CDR3 is 10 amino acids long. The CDR3 spells CSARALAQYF. The CDR3 coding sequence is TGCAGTGCCAGGGCCCTGGCCCAGTACTTC.

The sample holds a few counts of this clone. The chain uses TRBV7-2 and TRBJ1-2; a weak D match, TRBD1 (5 bases). CDR3 length: 13 amino acids. Germline V gene lookup returns CDR1 SGHTA and CDR2 FQGNSA. V lost 6 bases, J lost 2 bases, and 10 bases lay in between. CDR3 bases: TGTGCCAGCAGGTTGACAGTCAACTATGGCTACACCTTC. This encodes CASRLTVNYGYTF.

The V gene is TRBV6-1, the J gene TRBJ1-6; D possibly corresponds to TRBD1 (6 bases). V was pared by 4 bases and J by 17 bases, with 18 bases between. The CDR3 length is 13 residues. From germline, CDR1 is MNHNS and CDR2 SASEGT. CDR3 coding DNA: TGTGCCAGCAGTGCACCGGGGGGGGCAAGCATCCACTTT. This sequence encodes CASSAPGGASIHF.

The chain links TRBV7-9 to TRBJ1-3; TRBD1 matches at 8 bases. Looked up from germline, CDR1 is SEHNR and CDR2 is FQNEAQ (reference sequence). The CDR3 runs 15 residues. V was clipped by 4 bases and J by 3 bases; unmatched bases: 5. The CDR3 DNA reads as TGTGCCAGCAGCTCCGGACAGGGAGATGGAAACACCATATATTTT. This codes for CASSSGQGDGNTIYF.

The chain carries TRBV4-3 and TRBJ1-2, with D possibly being TRBD1 (5 bases). This CDR3 is built from 14 residues. The germline V gene has CDR1 LGHNA and CDR2 YSLEER. Trimming took off 4 bases at V and 0 bases at J, with 9 bases between the two ends. The DNA of the CDR3 is TGCGCCAGCAGCCCCGGGGGATCTAACTATGGCTACACCTTC. Its protein is CASSPGGSNYGYTF.

The chain has TRBV6-4 and TRBJ1-2; TRBD1 aligns across 9 bases. V was pared by 6 bases and J by 6 bases, with 5 bases of the junction left unmatched. Germline V gene data show CDR1 as MRHNA and CDR2 as SNTAGT. The CDR3 sequence is 13 residues long. The CDR3 sequence is CASRTTGGNGYTF. CDR3 in DNA: TGTGCCAGCAGAACAACAGGGGGCAATGGCTACACCTTC.

V is TRBV30 and J is TRBJ1-1; D might be TRBD1 (6 bases). V gave up 3 bases and J gave up 10 bases, with 15 bases separating them. In germline, CDR1 is GTSNPN, CDR2 SVGIG (reference sequence). This CDR3 has 12 residues. CDR3 coding DNA: TGTGCCTGGAGCCCCGTAGGGGGATTAGCTTTCTTT. Translating gives CAWSPVGGLAFF.

This sequence joins TRBV12-5 and TRBJ1-2; 7 positions agree with TRBD1. Germline V lookup: CDR1 LGHNT, CDR2 FRNRAP. The CDR3 is 14 amino acids. J was trimmed by 7 bases and V by 5 bases; bases with no gene match: 10. This CDR3 is CASGRDSHGSGYTF. The CDR3 nucleotides read TGTGCTAGTGGTCGGGACAGCCACGGCTCTGGCTACACCTTC. Full variable domain (remainder filled in from reference TRBV12-5 and TRBJ1-2): DARVTQTPRHKVTEMGQEVTMRCQPILGHNTVFWYRQTMMQGLELLAYFRNRAPLDDSGMPKDRFSAEMPDATLATLKIQPSEPRDSAVYFCASGRDSHGSGYTFGSGTRLTVV.

The V gene is TRBV5-1, the J gene TRBJ2-7, with TRBD2 identical over 11 bases. The CDR3 has 14 amino acids. Germline CDR1 is SGHRS and CDR2 is YFSETQ. The V segment lost 0 bases and the J segment 4 bases; nucleotides outside the gene matches: 0. The CDR3 region has the DNA TGCGCCAGCAGCTTGGCTAGCGGGGGGTACGAGCAGTACTTC. Residues: CASSLASGGYEQYF.

V is TRBV27 and J is TRBJ1-2, with D maybe TRBD1 (5 bases). V lost 6 bases and J 1 base, leaving 18 bases between the germline ends. In germline, CDR1 is MNHEY, CDR2 SMNVEV (reference sequence). CDR3 length equals 16 residues. The CDR3 DNA sequence: TGTGCCAGCAGCCAGAAACCGAGACAGATTAACTATGGCTACACCTTC. Protein sequence: CASSQKPRQINYGYTF.

Only a few counts were recorded for this clone. This sequence joins TRBV6-4 and TRBJ2-5; possible D gene TRBD1, 6 bases. The CDR3 spans 13 residues. Per the germline V gene, CDR1 is MRHNA and CDR2 is SNTAGT. V lost 4 bases and J 4 bases, leaving 10 bases between the germline ends. DNA of the CDR3: TGTGCCAGCAGTGTGGGACAAGGAGAGACCCAGTACTTC. It codes for CASSVGQGETQYF.